Following are 6 T cell receptor beta chains from one sample sequenced in a study of CD8+ T cells in alopecia areata. Treatment reported: oral pan-JAK inhibitor, 5-10 mg twice daily. The authors extracted RNA and reverse transcribed it into cDNA as the sequencing template. TCRdb keeps only in-frame clones here, not all; method: immunoSEQ multiplex PCR. The sample holds hundreds of thousands of clones, under 70% seen once. Sequenced material: CD4+ T cells sorted from blood, taken at approximately week 44, from a patient treated with tofacitinib. These receptors came from a human donor with alopecia areata.

The V and J genes are TRBV6-6 and TRBJ1-1; tentatively, D is TRBD1 (6 bases). The CDR3 has 14 amino acids. The germline V gene has CDR1 MNHNY and CDR2 SVGAGI (reference sequence). V was trimmed by 6 bases and J by 0 bases, leaving 11 bases between them. CDR3 sequence: CASSLGQMNTEAFF. DNA for the CDR3: TGTGCCAGCAGCCTAGGACAGATGAACACTGAAGCTTTCTTT.

The V gene is TRBV12-5, the J gene TRBJ1-2; unclear D gene. CDR1 is LGHNT and CDR2 is FRNRAP in the germline V gene. The length of the CDR3 is 13 residues. CDR3 region: CVYDPGHIDGYTF. The DNA of the CDR3 is TGTGTTTATGATCCGGGCCACATAGATGGCTACACCTTC.

This clone was observed at least ten times. No DNA is shown, since the ends of the CDR3 on it are uncertain; the CDR3 is the one TCRdb lists. The genes are TRBV9 and TRBJ2-2. The CDR3 spans 17 amino acids, including both terminal residues. Germline lookup yields CDR1 SGDLS and CDR2 YYNGEE. CDR3 protein: CASSVRRASSNTGELFF.

The CDR3 reads CASGYPDRSWAFF. The CDR3 region has the DNA TGTGCCAGCGGATACCCCGACAGAAGTTGGGCTTTCTTT. V usage is TRBV27 and J usage is TRBJ1-1, with D possibly being TRBD1 (5 bases). The germline V gene has CDR1 MNHEY and CDR2 SMNVEV (reference sequence). This CDR3 is 13 amino acids long. Trimming shortened V by 8 bases and J by 11 bases, and 21 bases separated the two germline ends.

The CDR3 coding sequence is TGTGCCAGCAGCTTAATGAGTAACAGTATGTTATACGAGCAGTACTTC. Amino acid sequence: CASSLMSNSMLYEQYF. The rearrangement uses TRBV7-9 and TRBJ2-7, with D unclear. With 2 bases removed from V and 4 bases from J, the gap between germline ends came to 18 bases. CDR1 SEHNR and CDR2 FQNEAQ come from the germline V gene (reference sequence). CDR3 length: 16 amino acids. Looking up the rest from reference TRBV7-9 and TRBJ2-7 gives the full variable domain: DTGVSQNPRHKITKRGQNVTFRCDPISEHNRLYWYRQTLGQGPEFLTYFQNEAQLEKSRLLSDRFSAERPKGSFSTLEIQRTEQGDSAMYLCASSLMSNSMLYEQYFGPGTRLTVT.

V and J are TRBV6-1 and TRBJ2-7; 7 bases are shared with TRBD1. Trimming at V came to 6 bases and at J to 7 bases, leaving 12 bases not matched to a gene. Germline V gene sequence: CDR1 MNHNS, CDR2 SASEGT. The CDR3 has 14 amino acids. The CDR3 loop is CASSPSRQGGEQYF. In nucleotides, the CDR3 is TGTGCCAGCAGCCCTTCTAGACAGGGCGGGGAGCAGTACTTC.